These T cell receptor beta chains were read from a single sample in a study of T-cell reconstitution after alpha-beta-depleted transplantation in children. Each CDR3 protein is one row after TCRdb ran MiXCR on the PCR reads. The table lists 230,000 or so distinct CDR3 sequences, more than 10% of them singletons. Sequencing used PBMCs from the stem cell graft donor, obtained from the stem cell graft. The origin of the receptors is a human donor who donated a stem cell graft to a child with acute lymphoblastic leukemia. CDR3s include the opening cysteine and the closing phenylalanine or tryptophan. The order of the fields is CDR3 length, D gene, clone size, V gene, J gene, CDR3 DNA, CDR3 protein. The D gene is left open where the match is weak. Part of the rows lack a size; the others show once, few, many or a class for expanded clones.

15	TRBD1	NA	TRBV10-3	TRBJ1-1	TGTGCCATCAGTGCGCAGGGGGCGGGCAACACTGAAGCTTTCTTT	CAISAQGAGNTEAFF
15	TRBD2	many	TRBV20-1	TRBJ2-3	TGCAGTGCTAGAAGATTAGCGGGAGATTGGGATACGCAGTATTTT	CSARRLAGDWDTQYF
15	NA	many	TRBV12-3/TRBV12-4	TRBJ1-2	TGTGCCAGCAGTTTTAGGGGTCCTCTAGGCTATGGCTACACCTTC	CASSFRGPLGYGYTF
16	TRBD1	NA	TRBV10-3	TRBJ2-2	TGTGCCATCAGAGGGGACAGCTACAGAGGGGCCGGGGAGCTGTTTTTT	CAIRGDSYRGAGELFF
13	NA	many	TRBV27	TRBJ1-2	TGTGCCAGTCGACCGATAGGCCACCTGCTTAACACCTTC	CASRPIGHLLNTF
13	NA	many	TRBV20-1	TRBJ1-5	TGCAGTGCTAAAGTGGGCACCAATCAGCCCCAGCATTTT	CSAKVGTNQPQHF
13	TRBD1	many	TRBV5-1	TRBJ2-7	TGCGCCAGCAGCCCGGGACAGGCCAAGGAGCAGTACTTC	CASSPGQAKEQYF
14	TRBD1	NA	TRBV12-3/TRBV12-4	TRBJ2-2	TGTGCCAGCAGTCCCGGGACAGGGGGGAGGGAGCTGTTTTTT	CASSPGTGGRELFF
15	NA	many	TRBV20-1	TRBJ1-1	TGCAGTGCTAGAGCACCGTGGGGGAGGGACACTGAAGCTTTCTTT	CSARAPWGRDTEAFF
12	NA	many	TRBV12-3/TRBV12-4	TRBJ2-7	TGTGCCAGCAGTTTAAAGTCCTACGAGCAGTACTTC	CASSLKSYEQYF